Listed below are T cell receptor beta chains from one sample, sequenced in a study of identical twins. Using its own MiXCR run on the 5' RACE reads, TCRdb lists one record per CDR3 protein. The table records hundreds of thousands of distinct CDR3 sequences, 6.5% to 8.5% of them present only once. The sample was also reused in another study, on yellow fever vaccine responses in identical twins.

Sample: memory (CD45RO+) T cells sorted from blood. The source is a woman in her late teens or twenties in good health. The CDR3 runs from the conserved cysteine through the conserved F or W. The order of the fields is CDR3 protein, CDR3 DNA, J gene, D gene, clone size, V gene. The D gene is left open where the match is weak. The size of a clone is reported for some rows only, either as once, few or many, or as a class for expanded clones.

CATSDLGTSGSIEQFF,TGTGCCACCAGTGATTTGGGGACTAGCGGGAGTATTGAGCAGTTCTTC,TRBJ2-1,TRBD2,many,TRBV24-1
CASSLEAGSAAFF,TGCGCCAGCAGCTTGGAAGCAGGGAGTGCGGCTTTCTTT,TRBJ1-1,-,many,TRBV5-1
CASSPHLRESSYEQYF,TGTGCCAGCAGCCCCCACCTGCGGGAGAGCTCCTACGAGCAGTACTTC,TRBJ2-7,TRBD2,many,TRBV7-9
CASSRRGAGGSHEQFF,TGCGCCAGCAGCCGCCGAGGAGCGGGAGGATCCCATGAGCAGTTCTTC,TRBJ2-1,TRBD2,few,TRBV4-3
CASSQSGGPGDSPLHF,TGTGCCAGCAGCCAAAGTGGGGGCCCGGGTGATTCACCCCTCCACTTT,TRBJ1-6,-,-,TRBV3-1
CSASGTGTGAYEQYF,TGCAGTGCTAGTGGTACCGGGACAGGGGCCTACGAGCAGTACTTC,TRBJ2-7,TRBD1,many,TRBV20-1
CASSLSPGLGQTEQYF,TGTGCCAGCAGCTTATCCCCCGGGCTAGGGCAGACCGAGCAGTACTTC,TRBJ2-7,-,-,TRBV7-2
CSAKLAGGPLSTDTQYF,TGCAGTGCTAAACTAGCGGGGGGGCCTCTTAGCACAGATACGCAGTATTTT,TRBJ2-3,TRBD2,few,TRBV20-1
CASSLNRKETQYF,TGTGCCAGCAGCTTAAACAGGAAAGAGACCCAGTACTTC,TRBJ2-5,-,-,TRBV7-2
CASVYGTESSRQYF,TGTGCCAGCGTCTACGGGACAGAGAGTAGTCGGCAGTACTTC,TRBJ2-7,TRBD1,-,TRBV28
CASSVVNTEAFF,TGCGCCAGCAGTGTAGTTAACACTGAAGCTTTCTTT,TRBJ1-1,-,many,TRBV10-2
CASSPTGAGQPQHF,TGTGCCAGCAGTCCCACAGGGGCAGGTCAGCCCCAGCATTTT,TRBJ1-5,TRBD1,-,TRBV7-9
CASSPGTGQWLNTEAFF,TGCGCCAGCAGCCCAGGGACAGGTCAATGGTTGAACACTGAAGCTTTCTTT,TRBJ1-1,TRBD1,-,TRBV5-1
CASSIADSYEQYF,TGTGCCAGTAGTATCGCTGATTCCTACGAGCAGTACTTC,TRBJ2-7,-,few,TRBV19
CASSPDRGSYNEQFF,TGTGCCAGTAGCCCTGACAGGGGTTCTTACAATGAGCAGTTCTTC,TRBJ2-1,TRBD1,few,TRBV19
CASTLSNTGELFF,TGTGCCAGCACCCTAAGTAACACCGGGGAGCTGTTTTTT,TRBJ2-2,-,many,TRBV12-3/TRBV12-4